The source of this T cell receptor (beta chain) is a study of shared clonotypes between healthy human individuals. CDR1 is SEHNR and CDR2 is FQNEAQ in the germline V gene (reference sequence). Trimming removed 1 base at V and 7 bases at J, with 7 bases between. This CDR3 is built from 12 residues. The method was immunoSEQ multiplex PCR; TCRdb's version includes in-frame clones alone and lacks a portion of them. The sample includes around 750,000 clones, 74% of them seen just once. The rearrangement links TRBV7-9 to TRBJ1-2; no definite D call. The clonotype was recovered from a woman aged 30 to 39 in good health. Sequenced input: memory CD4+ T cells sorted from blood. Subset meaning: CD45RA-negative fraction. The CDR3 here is CASSLDSGGYTF. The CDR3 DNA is TGTGCCAGCAGCTTAGATTCCGGTGGCTACACCTTC.